Listed here are 12 T cell receptor beta chains from one sample, sequenced in a study of CD8+CD57+ T cells in acquired aplastic anemia. The use of genomic DNA as template underpinned the TCR beta VDJ and CDR3 profiling. TCRdb reprocessed the reads with MiXCR, giving one entry per CDR3 protein. Found here are 250,000 to 300,000 distinct CDR3 sequences, 50% to 65% of them singletons; the top ten hold roughly 1.3%. The patients chosen for sequencing had shown expansion of CD8+CD57+ cells (detected by flow cytometry). Sequencing was done on a sample of sorted CD4+, CD8+, or CD8+CD57+ T cells (not recorded which) from PBMCs. These receptors were taken from a human donor with aplastic anemia.

This chain links TRBV15 with TRBJ2-2; maybe TRBD2 (7 bases). This CDR3 has 16 residues. Trimming shortened V by 0 bases and J by 3 bases, and 11 bases separated the two germline ends. The germline gives CDR1 LNHNV, CDR2 YYDKDF (reference sequence). The CDR3 here is CATSRERGQDTGELFF. Here the CDR3 DNA reads TGTGCCACCAGCAGAGAGCGGGGGCAAGACACCGGGGAGCTGTTTTTT.

This clonotype has a count of ten or more. This chain links TRBV9 with TRBJ2-2; TRBD1 aligns across 7 bases. The V segment lost 3 bases and the J segment 4 bases; nucleotides outside the gene matches: 3. The length of the CDR3 is 14 residues. The germline V gene has CDR1 SGDLS and CDR2 YYNGEE. The CDR3 DNA reads as TGTGCCAGCAGCGCGGGACAGCCCACCGGGGAGCTGTTTTTT. It codes for CASSAGQPTGELFF.

In this sample, this clonotype turned up a few times. V is TRBV5-1 and J is TRBJ2-1; no clear D. The CDR3 is made up of 14 amino acids. Germline assignment: CDR1 SGHRS and CDR2 YFSETQ. V was cut by 4 bases and J by 5 bases, with 13 bases left in between. CDR3 nucleotide sequence: TGCGCCAGCAGCAGCACCGGGCCGCACAATGAGCAGTTCTTC. Residues: CASSSTGPHNEQFF.

Notes on this clonotype: At one end the junction does not follow the germline gene, possibly because of a read error. This sequence joins TRBV7-4 and TRBJ2-1; possibly TRBD2 for D (6 bases). Germline CDR1 reads SGHVT; CDR2 reads SQSDAQ. The CDR3 totals 15 residues. CDR3 sequence: CTSSLVASAPNEQFF. The CDR3 nucleotides are TGTACCAGCAGCTTGGTGGCTAGCGCGCCCAATGAGCAGTTCTTC. Full variable domain (rest looked up from reference TRBV7-4 and TRBJ2-1): GAGVSQSPRYKVAKRGRDVALRCDSISGHVTLYWYRQTLGQGSEVLTYSQSDAQRDKSGRPSGRFSAERPERSVSTLKIQRTEQGDSAVYLCTSSLVASAPNEQFFGPGTRLTVL.

In its sample, this clonotype was seen a few times. The rearrangement links TRBV4-3 to TRBJ1-6; D unresolved. The germline V gene encodes CDR1 LGHNA and CDR2 YSLEER. The V end was cut by 2 bases, the J end by 7 bases, with 6 bases between. The CDR3 has 13 amino acids. The CDR3 nucleotides are TGCGCCAGCAGCCAATCGAAAAATTCACCCCTCCACTTT. It is translated as CASSQSKNSPLHF.

The V call is TRBV12-3 or TRBV12-4, the J call TRBJ2-5; D not certain. The CDR3 loop spans 13 amino acids. V was cut by 4 bases and J by 1 base, with 7 bases left in between. The CDR3 spells CASSSNRQETQYF. The CDR3 DNA follows: TGTGCCAGCAGTTCAAACCGCCAAGAGACCCAGTACTTC.

The chain joins TRBV7-2 to TRBJ2-1; D is uncertain. Between the trimmed V and J ends, which lost 5 bases and 0 bases, there was a span of 14 bases. CDR1 is SGHTA and CDR2 is FQGNSA in the germline V gene. The CDR3 is made up of 16 amino acids. Written as DNA, the CDR3 is TGTGCCAGCAGCCAAGGAGTGGGCCGCTCCTACAATGAGCAGTTCTTC. Encoded protein: CASSQGVGRSYNEQFF.

In this sample, this clonotype turned up once. This chain connects TRBV10-1 to TRBJ2-3, with 13 bases matching TRBD2. This CDR3 is built from 17 residues. The V gene end was trimmed by 7 bases and the J gene end by 6 bases; junction bases not matched to a gene: 13. Germline values: CDR1 WNHNN, CDR2 SYGVQD (reference sequence). The CDR3 nucleotides read TGCGCCAGCAATACCGGGACTAGCGGGATTGGCTCCGATACGCAGTATTTT. It translates to CASNTGTSGIGSDTQYF.

This chain connects TRBV6-5 to TRBJ1-1; 8 bases map to TRBD1. Looked up from germline, CDR1 is MNHEY and CDR2 is SVGAGI. The CDR3 runs 14 residues. Losses at the gene ends were 4 bases for V and 3 bases for J; bases not matched to a gene: 4. The DNA for the CDR3 is TGTGCCAGCAGTTCCGTGACAGGGGACACTGAAGCTTTCTTT. Translated: CASSSVTGDTEAFF.

As for this clonotype: This is likely a read error, given that the CDR3 carries no conserved phenylalanine or tryptophan at its end. This chain uses TRBV20-1 with TRBJ2-7; 9 bases map to TRBD1. Losses at the gene ends were 0 bases for V and 1 base for J; bases not matched to a gene: 7. Germline V CDR1 and CDR2: DFQATT, SNEGSKA (reference sequence). The CDR3 runs to 16 residues. The CDR3 DNA sequence: TGCAGTGCTAGAGAGGACGGGACAGGGTTTTCCTACGAGCAGTACCTC. Translated, it gives CSAREDGTGFSYEQYL.

The rearrangement uses TRBV10-3 and TRBJ2-5; possibly TRBD1 or TRBD2 for D (5 bases each). The germline CDR1 and CDR2 sequences are ENHRY and SYGVKD. The CDR3 has 13 amino acids. The V end lost 4 bases, the J end lost 13 bases, and 19 bases lay between the germline ends. The CDR3 DNA is TGTGCCATCAGTGGGGGGACCCAAGGGACGCGGTACTTC. Amino acid sequence: CAISGGTQGTRYF.

The chain combines TRBV19 with TRBJ1-2; no clear D gene. The V end was cut by 4 bases, the J end by 5 bases, with 17 bases between. The V gene's germline CDR1 is LNHDA and CDR2 SQIVND (reference sequence). The CDR3 is 15 residues long. CDR3 nucleotide sequence: TGTGCCAGTAGTAGGTTAACGGGAGCGGCTTATGGCTACACCTTC. Translating gives CASSRLTGAAYGYTF.